These 30 T cell receptor beta chains were all obtained from the same sample, sequenced in a study of T cell responses to AZD1222 COVID-19 vaccine. Repertoires were generated with immunoSEQ multiplex PCR, while TCRdb's copy carries only in-frame clones and drops some. This sample has under 200,000 clones, with around 92% found just once. This specimen was peripheral blood, taken 28 days after the second AZD1222 dose. The receptors derive from an adult who received the AZD1222 COVID-19 vaccine.

The CDR3 spells CASSLRTGTNYGYTF. The CDR3, as DNA: TGTGCCAGCAGTTTAAGGACAGGGACTAACTATGGCTACACCTTC. V gene TRBV27 combines with J gene TRBJ1-2; TRBD1 aligns across 8 bases. The germline gives CDR1 MNHEY, CDR2 SMNVEV (reference sequence). The V gene end was trimmed by 2 bases and the J gene end by 0 bases; junction bases not matched to a gene: 2. This CDR3 spans 15 amino acids.

With respect to this clone: A junction boundary mismatches the germline segment, possibly from a read error. The rearrangement uses TRBV30 and TRBJ2-7; tentatively, D is TRBD2 (5 bases). The CDR3 has 13 amino acids. CDR1 is GTSNPN and CDR2 is SVGIG in the germline V gene (reference sequence). DNA for the CDR3: TGTGCCTGGAGTAGAGGCGAGGGCAGAAAAGCAGACTTC. Protein product: CAWSRGEGRKADF.

The chain carries TRBV5-1 and TRBJ2-3; 7 bases map to TRBD1. CDR1 is SGHRS and CDR2 is YFSETQ in the germline V gene. The CDR3 consists of 14 residues. The J segment lost 1 base and the V segment lost 3 bases, leaving 2 bases of the junction unmatched. DNA for the CDR3: TGCGCCAGCAGCTCAGGACAGGGCACAGATACGCAGTATTTT. Its translation is CASSSGQGTDTQYF.

The chain employs TRBV20-1 and TRBJ1-1, with TRBD1 as a possible D gene (5 bases). The CDR3 totals 15 residues. Germline-derived CDR1 and CDR2 are DFQATT and SNEGSKA (reference sequence). V shed 3 bases and J shed 1 base, with 15 bases lying between them. CDR3 loop: CSASKGPPRNTEAFF. The CDR3, as DNA: TGCAGTGCTAGTAAGGGACCTCCGAGGAACACTGAAGCTTTCTTT.

V usage is TRBV5-1 and J usage is TRBJ2-3; the D is unclear. Germline values: CDR1 SGHRS, CDR2 YFSETQ. The CDR3 length is 16 residues. V was clipped by 0 bases and J by 1 base, with 12 bases between them. CDR3 nucleotide sequence: TGCGCCAGCAGCTTGGCTGCCGGAACCCGCACAGATACGCAGTATTTT. Translation: CASSLAAGTRTDTQYF.

The rearrangement links TRBV4-3 to TRBJ1-2; D gene unclear. CDR3 length: 14 residues. Trimming removed 0 bases from V and 1 base from J, with 6 bases in between. Germline CDR1 LGHNA, CDR2 YSLEER. CDR3 loop: CASSQDRSNYGYTF. CDR3 in DNA: TGCGCCAGCAGCCAAGATAGGAGTAACTATGGCTACACCTTC.

This sequence joins TRBV28 and TRBJ2-3; a weak D match, TRBD1 (6 bases). Germline-derived CDR1 and CDR2 are MDHEN and SYDVKM. With 4 bases removed from V and 5 bases from J, the gap between germline ends came to 22 bases. The CDR3 runs to 17 residues. CDR3 loop: CASSSAGTSKGGDTQYF. The DNA for the CDR3 is TGTGCCAGCAGTTCGGCCGGGACATCAAAAGGCGGAGATACGCAGTATTTT.

The gene calls are TRBV20-1 and TRBJ1-2; D call uncertain. This CDR3 is built from 14 residues. V was shortened by 3 bases and J by 5 bases, with 16 bases between the two germline ends. Germline V gene sequence: CDR1 DFQATT, CDR2 SNEGSKA (reference sequence). CDR3: CSASAGLSRYGYTF. The CDR3 bases are TGCAGTGCTAGTGCCGGCCTAAGTAGGTATGGCTACACCTTC.

The V and J genes are TRBV5-1 and TRBJ1-5, with a weak D call TRBD1 (5 bases). Germline lookup yields CDR1 SGHRS and CDR2 YFSETQ. This CDR3 region has 15 residues. Trimming removed 4 bases from V and 0 bases from J, with 11 bases in between. CDR3 bases: TGCGCCAGCAGCCCTGGACAAACTAGCAATCAGCCCCAGCATTTT. Its translation: CASSPGQTSNQPQHF.

In DNA, the CDR3 is TGCGCCAGCAGTCATCTATTAGCGGGACATTCGCGGTCCTACAATGAGCAGTTCTTC. Encoded protein: CASSHLLAGHSRSYNEQFF. The rearrangement joins TRBV4-1 to TRBJ2-1; 8 nucleotides agree with TRBD2. Germline-derived CDR1 and CDR2 are MGHRA and YSYEKL. This CDR3 is 19 amino acids long. The trim removed 6 bases at V and 1 base at J, leaving 17 bases unmatched.

The V call is TRBV5-1, the J call TRBJ1-1; 7 nucleotides agree with TRBD1. Looked up from germline, CDR1 is SGHRS and CDR2 is YFSETQ. This CDR3 region has 14 residues. With 4 bases clipped from V and 3 bases from J, the junction kept 6 bases outside the gene matches. CDR3: CASSLRTGDTEAFF. The CDR3 DNA sequence: TGCGCCAGCAGCCTCCGGACAGGCGACACTGAAGCTTTCTTT.

This sequence joins TRBV5-1 and TRBJ2-1; 7 nucleotides match TRBD1. V was clipped by 4 bases and J by 7 bases; unmatched bases: 11. In germline, CDR1 is SGHRS, CDR2 YFSETQ. This CDR3 is 15 amino acids long. The CDR3 reads CASSLGQDPSNEQFF. Here the CDR3 DNA reads TGCGCCAGCAGCCTAGGACAGGACCCCAGTAATGAGCAGTTCTTC. Full variable domain (missing parts from reference TRBV5-1 and TRBJ2-1): KAGVTQTPRYLIKTRGQQVTLSCSPISGHRSVSWYQQTPGQGLQFLFEYFSETQRNKGNFPGRFSGRQFSNSRSEMNVSTLELGDSALYLCASSLGQDPSNEQFFGPGTRLTVL.

V usage is TRBV7-2 and J usage is TRBJ1-2, with D possibly being TRBD1 (6 bases). This CDR3 region has 13 residues. V lost 7 bases and J 7 bases, leaving 16 bases between the germline ends. From germline, CDR1 is SGHTA and CDR2 FQGNSA. The CDR3: CASIRAPGAGYTF. The CDR3 nucleotides are TGTGCCAGCATCCGGGCTCCGGGGGCTGGCTACACCTTC.

DNA of the CDR3: TGTGCCAGCGGTAATAGGGGGCGAAGGGCAGATACGCAGTATTTT. It translates to CASGNRGRRADTQYF. The chain is built from TRBV5-6 and TRBJ2-3; TRBD1 matches at 7 bases. J lost 4 bases, V lost 7 bases, and 12 bases had no gene match. This CDR3 is built from 15 residues. Germline loops: CDR1 SGHDT, CDR2 YYEEEE.

The J gene is TRBJ1-1, the V gene TRBV11-2, with unresolved D. Trimming pared 1 base from V and 8 bases from J, leaving 14 bases between. This CDR3 spans 14 amino acids. CDR1 is SGHAT, CDR2 FQNNGV, per germline. In nucleotides, the CDR3 is TGTGCCAGCAGCTTAGTGCTGGAAGCGAGGGAAGCTTTCTTT. Encoded protein: CASSLVLEAREAFF.

This chain joins TRBV27 and TRBJ1-1, with D maybe TRBD1 (5 bases). The CDR3 contains 14 residues. V lost 7 bases, J lost 0 bases, and 12 bases lay in between. Germline-derived CDR1 and CDR2 are MNHEY and SMNVEV (reference sequence). The CDR3 coding sequence is TGTGCCAGCACCGACCCGGGACTGAACACTGAAGCTTTCTTT. Residues: CASTDPGLNTEAFF.

The chain joins TRBV5-1 to TRBJ1-3, with 8 positions matching TRBD1. Germline assignment: CDR1 SGHRS and CDR2 YFSETQ. J was trimmed by 2 bases and V by 4 bases; bases with no gene match: 8. CDR3 length: 16 amino acids. CDR3 nucleotide sequence: TGCGCCAGCAGCCCCAACCCGACAGGGGCTGGAAACACCATATATTTT. Its translation is CASSPNPTGAGNTIYF.

The gene calls are TRBV10-2 and TRBJ1-1; a possible D gene is TRBD1 (5 bases). The germline V gene has CDR1 WSHSY and CDR2 SAAADI. V was pared by 3 bases and J by 0 bases, with 11 bases between. The CDR3 extends over 15 amino acids. In DNA, the CDR3 is TGCGCCAGCAGTGATAGTTGGGGCTTGAACACTGAAGCTTTCTTT. Translating gives CASSDSWGLNTEAFF.

The CDR3 reads CASSQELGNTGELFF. Written as DNA, the CDR3 is TGTGCCAGCAGCCAAGAGTTGGGGAACACCGGGGAGCTGTTTTTT. The J gene is TRBJ2-2, the V gene TRBV14; D gene unclear. The CDR3 has 15 amino acids. V gave up 0 bases and J gave up 1 base, with 6 bases separating them. Germline V gene lookup returns CDR1 SGHDN and CDR2 FVKESK.

The count of this clone is one. The V gene is TRBV2, the J gene TRBJ2-2; D not certain. V lost 6 bases and J 5 bases, leaving 7 bases between the germline ends. The CDR3 is made up of 12 amino acids. CDR1 and CDR2 from the germline V gene are SNHLY and FYNNEI. The CDR3, as DNA: TGTGCCAGCAGGCCCTATACCGGGGAGCTGTTTTTT. Translating gives CASRPYTGELFF.

The V call is TRBV5-6, the J call TRBJ1-6, with a weak D call TRBD1 (5 bases). The germline gives CDR1 SGHDT, CDR2 YYEEEE. This CDR3 contains 15 residues. V was clipped by 3 bases and J by 9 bases, with 16 bases between them. The CDR3 loop reads CASSSAGGLGSPLHF. The CDR3 nucleotides read TGTGCCAGCAGCTCGGCGGGGGGGTTGGGTTCACCCCTCCACTTT.

This rearrangement joins TRBV5-1 to TRBJ2-2; 10 nucleotides align to TRBD1. The CDR3 runs to 15 residues. Trimming cost V 4 bases and J 4 bases; bases outside gene matches: 4. The germline gives CDR1 SGHRS, CDR2 YFSETQ. Written as DNA, the CDR3 is TGCGCCAGCAGCATTAGGACAGGGGGCACCGGGGAGCTGTTTTTT. Translated: CASSIRTGGTGELFF.

This clone has more than one count but fewer than ten. The chain couples TRBV2 to TRBJ2-7; D is perhaps TRBD2 (6 bases). The CDR3 is made up of 15 amino acids. V lost 4 bases to trimming and J lost 0 bases, with 13 bases between them. The germline gives CDR1 SNHLY, CDR2 FYNNEI. CDR3 in amino acids: CASSGAGRSSYEQYF. DNA of the CDR3: TGTGCCAGCAGTGGGGCGGGGCGGTCCTCCTACGAGCAGTACTTC.

The V gene is TRBV6-5, the J gene TRBJ2-1; 10 nucleotides agree with TRBD2. Germline CDR1 and CDR2: MNHEY and SVGAGI. Losses at the gene ends were 5 bases for V and 4 bases for J; bases not matched to a gene: 5. The CDR3 is 15 amino acids. The CDR3 bases are TGTGCCAGCAGTCACGGACTAGCGGCATACAATGAGCAGTTCTTC. It is translated as CASSHGLAAYNEQFF.

The genes are TRBV3-1 (or the pseudogene TRBV3-2) and TRBJ1-2; D remains unclear. The CDR3 consists of 16 residues. CDR1 is LGHDT, CDR2 YNNKEL, per germline (reference sequence). V lost 4 bases and J lost 7, with 22 bases in between. This CDR3 is CASSPLDGPSWGGYTF. CDR3 bases: TGTGCCAGCAGCCCTCTGGACGGGCCCTCATGGGGTGGCTACACCTTC.

The CDR3 reads CASSLRPIARSDEKLFF. CDR3 bases: TGTGCCAGCAGCCTACGCCCGATTGCGCGGTCGGATGAAAAACTGTTTTTT. V usage is TRBV7-9 and J usage is TRBJ1-4, with D unclear. Trimming pared 5 bases from V and 6 bases from J, leaving 22 bases between. This CDR3 is 17 amino acids long. The germline gives CDR1 SEHNR, CDR2 FQNEAQ (reference sequence).

The chain recombines TRBV7-8 with TRBJ1-3; D may be TRBD1 (5 bases). This CDR3 comprises 15 residues. Germline V lookup: CDR1 SGHVS, CDR2 FQNEAQ. V lost 4 bases to trimming and J lost 0 bases, with 10 bases between them. This CDR3 reads CASSSMRGSGNTIYF. Written as DNA, the CDR3 is TGTGCCAGCAGCTCAATGAGGGGCTCTGGAAACACCATATATTTT.

The V gene is TRBV6-5, the J gene TRBJ1-2; 7 nucleotides agree with TRBD1. CDR3 length: 15 amino acids. Germline values: CDR1 MNHEY, CDR2 SVGAGI. J was trimmed by 6 bases and V by 6 bases; bases with no gene match: 13. CDR3 protein: CASRGEGAAPDGYTF. CDR3 DNA sequence: TGTGCCAGCAGAGGAGAGGGGGCGGCCCCGGATGGCTACACCTTC.

V gene TRBV28 combines with J gene TRBJ1-1; no clear D. This CDR3 contains 19 residues. V shed 6 bases and J shed 4 bases, with 30 bases lying between them. Germline assignment: CDR1 MDHEN and CDR2 SYDVKM. CDR3 region: CASRPYSIGHSPSGTEAFF. The CDR3 nucleotides read TGTGCCAGCAGGCCTTACTCGATTGGGCACTCCCCGAGCGGCACTGAAGCTTTCTTT.

The V gene is TRBV7-6, the J gene TRBJ1-5; TRBD1 matches 9 bases. Germline loops: CDR1 SGHVS, CDR2 FNYEAQ. This CDR3 is 16 amino acids long. V shed 5 bases, J shed 7 bases, and the junction held 12 bases outside the gene matches. CDR3 in DNA: TGTGCCAGCAGCCCTATCGACAGGGGGATGGGACAGCCCCAGCATTTT. It codes for CASSPIDRGMGQPQHF. The complete variable domain, with remaining parts taken from reference TRBV7-6 and TRBJ1-5, reads GAGVSQSPRYKVTKRGQDVALRCDPISGHVSLYWYRQALGQGPEFLTYFNYEAQQDKSGLPNDRFSAERPEGSISTLTIQRTEQRDSAMYRCASSPIDRGMGQPQHFGDGTRLSIL.